This T cell receptor beta chain was observed in a study of sequential checkpoint blockade in melanoma. At the level of the study: First-line arms were nivolumab then ipilimumab, or the reverse, randomized 1:1.

Only in-frame clones appear in the TCRdb table, and some are missing; sequencing was by immunoSEQ multiplex PCR. This sample has about 7,700 clones, with 50% to 75% found just once. Described treatment: randomized to nivolumab then ipilimumab (arm A) or the reverse (arm B). Sorted cells were live CD3+CD8+, lacking CD19 and CD56, from PBMCs. In germline, CDR1 is SGHTA, CDR2 FQGTGA. Trimming took 3 bases from V and 0 from J; bases not matched to a gene: 9. The CDR3 consists of 19 residues. The sample here was CD8+ T cells sorted from blood (inferred from file names), taken from a patient given nivolumab and ipilimumab in sequence. This sequence was found in a human donor with melanoma. This rearrangement joins TRBV7-3 to TRBJ2-6, with 9 bases aligning to TRBD1. CDR3 nucleotide sequence: TGTGCCAGCAGCTTCAGTCCTGGGACAGGGCACTCTGGGGCCAACGTCCTGACTTTC. It yields the protein CASSFSPGTGHSGANVLTF.